The 23 T cell receptor beta chains given below trace back to one sample, sequenced in a study of OX40 agonist ivuxolimab in advanced cancers. Library construction relied on the immunoSEQ multiplex PCR assay. TCRdb re-hosts the immuneACCESS table, in-frame sequences only. Its copies lack some clones; in the studies checked, an unresolved V gene accounts for under half of them, and the cause for the rest is not known. The sample contains about 5,500 clones, approximately 81% of them found a single time. Together, the top ten hold roughly 25% of the sample. The sample here was CD4+ or CD8+ T cells sorted from blood, taken in a trial of the OX40 agonist ivuxolimab. The receptors here all came from an adult with an advanced solid tumor such as melanoma, head and neck, liver or kidney cancer.

The chain couples TRBV2 to TRBJ2-3; no clear D gene. Trimming cost V 0 bases and J 4 bases, with 11 bases left between them. Per the germline V gene, CDR1 is SNHLY and CDR2 is FYNNEI. The CDR3 is 15 residues long. The CDR3 DNA reads as TGTGCCAGCAGTGAAGCGTGGCAGCAGGCAGATACGCAGTATTTT. This sequence encodes CASSEAWQQADTQYF.

The chain joins TRBV7-3 to TRBJ2-1; D remains unclear. The V and J ends lost 2 bases and 10 bases respectively, with 6 bases between them. Germline values: CDR1 SGHTA, CDR2 FQGTGA. The CDR3 sequence is 11 residues long. The CDR3 here is CASSLGREQFF. The CDR3 DNA sequence: TGTGCCAGCAGCTTAGGTCGCGAGCAGTTCTTC.

J is TRBJ1-1 and V is TRBV2; D is ambiguous. Germline lookup yields CDR1 SNHLY and CDR2 FYNNEI. With 4 bases removed from V and 1 base from J, the gap between germline ends came to 7 bases. The CDR3 runs 13 residues. As DNA, the CDR3 is TGTGCCAGCAGTGGGGTCAGGAACACTGAAGCTTTCTTT. Residues: CASSGVRNTEAFF.

This sequence joins TRBV30 and TRBJ2-1; 7 bases are shared with TRBD2. Germline CDR1 and CDR2: GTSNPN and SVGIG (reference sequence). Unmatched junction bases numbered 2, after V lost 0 bases and J lost 0 bases. The CDR3 is 15 amino acids. The CDR3 DNA follows: TGTGCCTGGAGTGTGTCGGGAGGCTCCTACAATGAGCAGTTCTTC. Translating it yields CAWSVSGGSYNEQFF. Looking up the rest from reference TRBV30 and TRBJ2-1 gives the full variable domain: SQTIHQWPATLVQPVGSPLSLECTVEGTSNPNLYWYRQAAGRGLQLLFYSVGIGQISSEVPQNLSASRPQDRQFILSSKKLLLSDSGFYLCAWSVSGGSYNEQFFGPGTRLTVL.

The chain has TRBV7-8 and TRBJ2-3; D ambiguous. The germline CDR1 and CDR2 sequences are SGHVS and FQNEAQ. CDR3 length equals 14 residues. The germline V and J ends were trimmed by 0 bases and 3 bases, with 7 bases remaining between them. The CDR3 region is CASSLAELTDTQYF. The CDR3 bases are TGTGCCAGCAGCTTAGCGGAGCTAACAGATACGCAGTATTTT.

The gene calls are TRBV13 and TRBJ2-7, with 7 bases that match TRBD1. Losses at the gene ends were 5 bases for V and 1 base for J; bases not matched to a gene: 11. The length of the CDR3 is 16 residues. Germline V gives CDR1 PRHDT, CDR2 FYEKMQ (reference sequence). CDR3 sequence: CASSGRDSALSYEQYF. In nucleotides, the CDR3 is TGTGCCAGCAGCGGACGGGACAGTGCTTTATCCTACGAGCAGTACTTC. The whole variable domain, filled in from reference TRBV13 and TRBJ2-7, reads AAGVIQSPRHLIKEKRETATLKCYPIPRHDTVYWYQQGPGQDPQFLISFYEKMQSDKGSIPDRFSAQQFSDYHSELNMSSLELGDSALYFCASSGRDSALSYEQYFGPGTRLTVT.

The chain recombines TRBV19 with TRBJ2-2, with D hard to call. Per germline, CDR1 LNHDA and CDR2 SQIVND (reference sequence). The CDR3 has 14 residues. V was trimmed by 5 bases and J by 5 bases, leaving 12 bases between them. CDR3 sequence: CASSPQLETGELFF. For the CDR3, the DNA is TGTGCCAGTAGTCCTCAGCTAGAAACCGGGGAGCTGTTTTTT.

CDR3 protein: CASSSGASGRGETQYF. CDR3 sequence (DNA): TGTGCCAGCAGTTCGGGGGCTAGCGGGAGGGGCGAGACCCAGTACTTC. This chain connects TRBV27 to TRBJ2-5; 12 nucleotides align to TRBD2. The CDR3 is made up of 16 amino acids. CDR1 is MNHEY and CDR2 is SMNVEV in the germline V gene (reference sequence). Germline trimming cut 4 bases from V and 5 bases from J; bases unmatched to any gene: 8.

This clone appeared a few times. The chain carries TRBV27 and TRBJ2-5; 9 bases line up with TRBD1. The CDR3 length is 14 residues. V lost 5 bases to trimming and J lost 4 bases; unmatched junction nucleotides: 5. The germline CDR1 and CDR2 sequences are MNHEY and SMNVEV (reference sequence). CDR3 loop: CASSPSTGGETQYF. The CDR3 DNA reads TGTGCCAGCAGTCCATCGACAGGGGGAGAGACCCAGTACTTC.

The chain has TRBV4-1 and TRBJ1-1, with D unclear. V lost 0 bases and J 1 base, leaving 15 bases between the germline ends. The CDR3 covers 17 residues. The V gene's germline CDR1 is MGHRA and CDR2 YSYEKL. CDR3 sequence (DNA): TGCGCCAGCAGCCAAGATTATTCCCCCGGCAAGAACACTGAAGCTTTCTTT. This sequence encodes CASSQDYSPGKNTEAFF.

V usage is TRBV5-1 and J usage is TRBJ2-7; D gene uncertain. CDR1 and CDR2 from the germline V gene are SGHRS and YFSETQ. CDR3 length equals 17 residues. Trimming took off 1 base at V and 2 bases at J, with 19 bases between the two ends. The CDR3 protein is CASSLLAAGRNPYEQYF. The CDR3, as DNA: TGCGCCAGCAGCTTGTTGGCGGCCGGCCGAAACCCCTACGAGCAGTACTTC.

CDR3 amino acids: CGVGQGNTEAFF. CDR3 in DNA: TGTGGGGTTGGACAGGGGAACACTGAAGCTTTCTTT. This chain links TRBV19 with TRBJ1-1, with 8 positions matching TRBD1. CDR3 length equals 12 residues. CDR1 and CDR2 from the germline V gene are LNHDA and SQIVND (reference sequence).

This chain connects TRBV27 to TRBJ2-1; a possible D gene is TRBD2 (5 bases). CDR1 MNHEY and CDR2 SMNVEV come from the germline V gene (reference sequence). This CDR3 is 15 amino acids long. The germline V and J ends were trimmed by 2 bases and 0 bases, with 8 bases remaining between them. This CDR3 reads CASSLVLGSYNEQFF. In DNA, the CDR3 is TGTGCCAGCAGTTTAGTACTAGGCTCCTACAATGAGCAGTTCTTC.

The chain combines TRBV6-1 with TRBJ2-2; possibly TRBD2 for D (6 bases). The CDR3 extends over 14 amino acids. Deletions cut 4 bases from V and 3 bases from J, with 9 bases between. Looked up from germline, CDR1 is MNHNS and CDR2 is SASEGT. The CDR3 loop is CASSVEGHTGELFF. DNA for the CDR3: TGTGCCAGCAGTGTGGAGGGGCACACCGGGGAGCTGTTTTTT.

The chain carries TRBV6-1 and TRBJ1-1, with D perhaps TRBD1 (5 bases). Between the trimmed V and J ends, which lost 6 bases and 3 bases, there was a span of 11 bases. CDR1 and CDR2 (germline): MNHNS, SASEGT. This CDR3 has 13 amino acids. The CDR3 coding sequence is TGTGCCAGCAGGGATGGGGGGTACACTGAAGCTTTCTTT. This gives the protein CASRDGGYTEAFF.

The gene calls are TRBV28 and TRBJ1-1, with no clear D. Trimming left V 3 bases short and J 8 bases short, with 7 bases between. CDR3 size: 11 residues. Germline V gene data show CDR1 as MDHEN and CDR2 as SYDVKM. CDR3 in amino acids: CASSFGLEAFF. For the CDR3, the DNA is TGTGCCAGCAGTTTTGGGCTAGAAGCTTTCTTT.

The chain combines TRBV12-5 with TRBJ2-7; D is perhaps TRBD1 (5 bases). The V gene's germline CDR1 is LGHNT and CDR2 FRNRAP. Trimming pared 1 base from V and 6 bases from J, leaving 10 bases between. The CDR3 spans 13 residues. The CDR3 DNA reads TGTGCTAGTGGTTTGGCCTCGCAGGGCGAGCAGTACTTC. Its protein is CASGLASQGEQYF.

This clone was counted a few times. V usage is TRBV7-8 and J usage is TRBJ1-5; TRBD1 might be the D (5 bases). V lost 0 bases and J lost 7, with 19 bases in between. The CDR3 has 17 amino acids. Germline V CDR1 and CDR2: SGHVS, FQNEAQ. The DNA for the CDR3 is TGTGCCAGCAGCTTAGCACCGGGGCCAGAGGGGAAGCAGCCCCAGCATTTT. This translates into CASSLAPGPEGKQPQHF.

The chain combines TRBV9 with TRBJ2-1, with a tentative D call TRBD2 (7 bases). The CDR3 is 16 amino acids. Germline loops: CDR1 SGDLS, CDR2 YYNGEE. V was pared by 0 bases and J by 9 bases, with 19 bases between. CDR3 sequence reads: CASSVEGGALYSEQFF. The CDR3 coding sequence is TGTGCCAGCAGCGTAGAAGGGGGGGCCCTCTACTCTGAGCAGTTCTTC.

This clone was found once. The chain has TRBV28 and TRBJ2-7; D might be TRBD1 or TRBD2, each matching 5 bases. Per germline, CDR1 MDHEN and CDR2 SYDVKM. V was clipped by 3 bases and J by 3 bases, with 21 bases between them. This CDR3 is built from 17 residues. CDR3: CASSLDRDGADYYEQYF. DNA of the CDR3: TGTGCCAGCAGTTTGGACCGGGACGGAGCGGATTACTACGAGCAGTACTTC.

The chain joins TRBV5-6 to TRBJ2-3; 7 bases are a match to TRBD1. CDR1 is SGHDT, CDR2 YYEEEE, per germline. The ends lost 3 bases at V and 1 base at J; junction bases unmatched: 2. The CDR3 has 14 residues. CDR3 amino acids: CASSWGTGTDTQYF. DNA of the CDR3: TGTGCCAGCAGCTGGGGGACAGGCACAGATACGCAGTATTTT.

This clone has only a few counts. Other DNA sequences of this sample code for an identical CDR3. The chain couples TRBV28 to TRBJ2-3; no reliable D call. V dropped 6 bases and J dropped 1 base, with 5 bases sitting between them. The germline CDR1 and CDR2 sequences are MDHEN and SYDVKM. CDR3 length: 12 residues. The CDR3 region has the DNA TGTGCCAGCAGCCCTCGCACAGATACGCAGTATTTT. It translates to CASSPRTDTQYF.

This chain joins TRBV19 and TRBJ2-7, with D unresolved. V was shortened by 3 bases and J by 1 base, with 10 bases between the two germline ends. This CDR3 comprises 14 residues. CDR1 and CDR2 (germline): LNHDA, SQIVND (reference sequence). DNA for the CDR3: TGTGCCAGTAGTATGGGTTTGGGGTCCTACGAGCAGTACTTC. Amino acid sequence: CASSMGLGSYEQYF.